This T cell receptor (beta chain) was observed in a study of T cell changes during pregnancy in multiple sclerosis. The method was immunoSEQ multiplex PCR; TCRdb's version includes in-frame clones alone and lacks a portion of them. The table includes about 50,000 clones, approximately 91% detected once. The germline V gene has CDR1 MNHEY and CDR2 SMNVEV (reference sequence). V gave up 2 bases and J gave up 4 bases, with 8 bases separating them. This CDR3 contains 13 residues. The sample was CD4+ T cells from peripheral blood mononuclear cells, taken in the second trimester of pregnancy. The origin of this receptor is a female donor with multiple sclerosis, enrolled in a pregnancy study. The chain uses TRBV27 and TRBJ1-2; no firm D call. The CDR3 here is CASSLVSGYGYTF. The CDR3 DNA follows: TGTGCCAGCAGTTTAGTATCGGGCTATGGCTACACCTTC.